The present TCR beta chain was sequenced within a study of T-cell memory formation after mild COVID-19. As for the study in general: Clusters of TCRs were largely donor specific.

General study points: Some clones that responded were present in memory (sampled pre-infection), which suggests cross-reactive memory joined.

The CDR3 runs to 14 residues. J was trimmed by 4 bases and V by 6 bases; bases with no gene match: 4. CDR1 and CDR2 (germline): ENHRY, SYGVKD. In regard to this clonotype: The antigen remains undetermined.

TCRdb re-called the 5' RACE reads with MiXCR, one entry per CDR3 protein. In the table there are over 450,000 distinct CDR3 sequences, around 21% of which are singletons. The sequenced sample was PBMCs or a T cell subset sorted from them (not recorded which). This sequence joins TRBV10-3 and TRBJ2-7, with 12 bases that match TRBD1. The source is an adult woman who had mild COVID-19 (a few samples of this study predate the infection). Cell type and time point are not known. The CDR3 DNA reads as TGTGCCATCAGGGGACAGGGGGCGGGGTACGAGCAGTACTTC. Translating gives CAIRGQGAGYEQYF.